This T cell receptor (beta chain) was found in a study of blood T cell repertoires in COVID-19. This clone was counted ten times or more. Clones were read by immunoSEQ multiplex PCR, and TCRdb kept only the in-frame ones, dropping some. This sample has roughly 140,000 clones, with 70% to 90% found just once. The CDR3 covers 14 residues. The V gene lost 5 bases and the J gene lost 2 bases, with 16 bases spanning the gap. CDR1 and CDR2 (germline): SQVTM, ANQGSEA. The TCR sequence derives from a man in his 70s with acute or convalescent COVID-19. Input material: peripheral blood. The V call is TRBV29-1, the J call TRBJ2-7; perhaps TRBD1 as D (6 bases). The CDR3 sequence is CSVSRGNRAYEQYF. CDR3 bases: TGCAGCGTTTCCAGGGGAAATAGGGCCTACGAGCAGTACTTC.